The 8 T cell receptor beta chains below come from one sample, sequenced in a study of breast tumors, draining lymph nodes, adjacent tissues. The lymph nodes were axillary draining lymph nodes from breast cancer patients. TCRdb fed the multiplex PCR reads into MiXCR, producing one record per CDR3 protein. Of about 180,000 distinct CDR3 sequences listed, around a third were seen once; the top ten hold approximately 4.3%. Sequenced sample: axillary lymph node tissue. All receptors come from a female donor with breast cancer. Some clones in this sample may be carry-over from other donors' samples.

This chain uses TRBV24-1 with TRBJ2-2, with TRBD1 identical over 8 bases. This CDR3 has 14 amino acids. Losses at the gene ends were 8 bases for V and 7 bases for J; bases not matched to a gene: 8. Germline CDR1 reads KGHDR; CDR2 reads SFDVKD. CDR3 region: CATILTGEGGELFF. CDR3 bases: TGTGCCACCATTCTGACAGGGGAAGGCGGGGAGCTGTTTTTT.

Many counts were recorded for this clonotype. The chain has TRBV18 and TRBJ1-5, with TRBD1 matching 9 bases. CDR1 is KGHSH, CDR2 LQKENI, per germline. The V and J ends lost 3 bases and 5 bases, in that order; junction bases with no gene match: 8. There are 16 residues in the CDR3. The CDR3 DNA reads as TGTGCCAGCTCACCCGACGGACAGGGGCACTATCAGCCCCAGCATTTT. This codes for CASSPDGQGHYQPQHF.

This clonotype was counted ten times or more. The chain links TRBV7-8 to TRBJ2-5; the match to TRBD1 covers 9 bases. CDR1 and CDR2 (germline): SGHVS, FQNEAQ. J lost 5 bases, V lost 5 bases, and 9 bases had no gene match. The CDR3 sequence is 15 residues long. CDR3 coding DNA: TGTGCCAGCAGCGCGCCCGGGACAGGGTTGGAGACCCAGTACTTC. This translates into CASSAPGTGLETQYF.

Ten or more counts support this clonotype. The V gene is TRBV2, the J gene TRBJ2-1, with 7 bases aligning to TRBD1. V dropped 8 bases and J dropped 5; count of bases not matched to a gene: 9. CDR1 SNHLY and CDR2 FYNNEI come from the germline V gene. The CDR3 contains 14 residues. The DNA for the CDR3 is TGTGCCAGCGGCGGCGTCGACAGGGACAATGAGCAGTTCTTC. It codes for CASGGVDRDNEQFF.

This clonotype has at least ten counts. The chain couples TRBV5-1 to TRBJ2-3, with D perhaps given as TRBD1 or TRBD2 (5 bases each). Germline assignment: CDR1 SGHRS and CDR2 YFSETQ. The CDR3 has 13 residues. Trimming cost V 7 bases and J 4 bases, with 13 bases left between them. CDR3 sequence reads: CASAMGVADTQYF. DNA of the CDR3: TGCGCCAGCGCGATGGGGGTTGCAGATACGCAGTATTTT. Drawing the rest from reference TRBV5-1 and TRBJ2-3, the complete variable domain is KAGVTQTPRYLIKTRGQQVTLSCSPISGHRSVSWYQQTPGQGLQFLFEYFSETQRNKGNFPGRFSGRQFSNSRSEMNVSTLELGDSALYLCASAMGVADTQYFGPGTRLTVL.

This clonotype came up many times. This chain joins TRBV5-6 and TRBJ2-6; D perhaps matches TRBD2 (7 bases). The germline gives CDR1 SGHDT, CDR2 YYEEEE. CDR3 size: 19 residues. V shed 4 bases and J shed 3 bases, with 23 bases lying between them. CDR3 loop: CASSPLGGGGLGGANVLTF. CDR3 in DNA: TGTGCCAGCAGCCCGCTCGGGGGCGGGGGACTGGGTGGGGCCAACGTCCTGACTTTC.

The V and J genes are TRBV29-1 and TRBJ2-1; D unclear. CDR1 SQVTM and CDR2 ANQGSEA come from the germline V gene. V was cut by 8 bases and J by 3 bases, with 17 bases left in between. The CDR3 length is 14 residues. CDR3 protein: CSSEEIDFYNEQFF. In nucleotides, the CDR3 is TGCAGCAGTGAAGAAATAGACTTCTACAATGAGCAGTTCTTC.

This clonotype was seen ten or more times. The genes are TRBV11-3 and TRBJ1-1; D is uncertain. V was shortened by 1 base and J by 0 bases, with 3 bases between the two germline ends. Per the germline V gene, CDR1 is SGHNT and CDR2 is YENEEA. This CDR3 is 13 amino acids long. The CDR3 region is CASSLAVNTEAFF. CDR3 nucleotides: TGTGCCAGCAGCTTAGCAGTGAACACTGAAGCTTTCTTT.